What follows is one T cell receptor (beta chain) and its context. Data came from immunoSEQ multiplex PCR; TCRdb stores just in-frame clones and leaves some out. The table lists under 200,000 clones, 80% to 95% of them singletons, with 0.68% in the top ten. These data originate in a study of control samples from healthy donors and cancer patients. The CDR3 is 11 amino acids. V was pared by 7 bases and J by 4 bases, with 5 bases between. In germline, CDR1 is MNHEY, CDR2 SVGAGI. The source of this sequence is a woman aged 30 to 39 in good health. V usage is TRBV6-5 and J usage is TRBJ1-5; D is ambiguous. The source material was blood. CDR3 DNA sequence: TGTGCCAGCACCATAAATCAGCCCCAGCATTTT. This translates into CASTINQPQHF.